The next 17 T cell receptor beta chains were all read from a single sample in a study of cytomegalovirus exposure and HLA in healthy donors. The PCR used 60 Vbeta and 13 Jbeta primers. TCRdb's copy holds only in-frame clones and misses some; the assay was immunoSEQ multiplex PCR. There are approximately 160,000 clones in the sample; roughly 80% occur only once, and approximately 1.3% lies in the top ten. The sequenced material came from PBMCs. These TCRs come from a man between 45 and 60 years old in good health and CMV-seropositive.

This chain connects TRBV7-2 to TRBJ2-7, with TRBD2 as a possible D gene (6 bases). CDR3 length: 14 residues. CDR1 is SGHTA and CDR2 is FQGNSA in the germline V gene. Trimming pared 5 bases from V and 2 bases from J, leaving 13 bases between. The CDR3 region is CASSPPGLAYEQYF. In DNA form, the CDR3 reads TGTGCCAGCAGCCCTCCGGGACTTGCCTACGAGCAGTACTTC.

The chain has TRBV27 and TRBJ2-7; 12 bases map to TRBD2. With V trimmed by 5 bases and J by 7 bases, 9 bases remained unmatched. The V gene's germline CDR1 is MNHEY and CDR2 SMNVEV (reference sequence). The CDR3 runs 15 residues. The CDR3 is CASSPRLAGAEEQYF. The CDR3 bases are TGTGCCAGCAGTCCTCGACTAGCGGGAGCCGAGGAGCAGTACTTC.

The J gene is TRBJ2-2, the V gene TRBV7-9; weak D call: TRBD1 (6 bases). Germline-derived CDR1 and CDR2 are SEHNR and FQNEAQ (reference sequence). Trimming stripped 5 bases from V and 0 bases from J, with 16 bases between. The CDR3 sequence is 17 residues long. The CDR3 here is CASSLVGAGTNTGELFF. The CDR3 bases are TGTGCCAGCAGCCTCGTGGGGGCAGGGACGAACACCGGGGAGCTGTTTTTT.

The chain employs TRBV28 and TRBJ1-1; 7 positions match TRBD1. This CDR3 is built from 14 residues. V was clipped by 3 bases and J by 5 bases; unmatched bases: 6. Germline-derived CDR1 and CDR2 are MDHEN and SYDVKM. The CDR3 nucleotides read TGTGCCAGCAGTTTGGACAGGATACGTACTGAAGCTTTCTTT. Its translation: CASSLDRIRTEAFF.

The rearrangement links TRBV4-2 to TRBJ2-5; a possible D gene is TRBD1 (6 bases). Germline V gene lookup returns CDR1 LGHNA and CDR2 YNFKEQ. The CDR3 loop spans 13 amino acids. V shed 4 bases and J shed 4 bases, with 10 bases lying between them. The CDR3 DNA reads as TGTGCCAGCAGCCTAACAGGGATAGAGACCCAGTACTTC. Protein: CASSLTGIETQYF.

This chain uses TRBV5-1 with TRBJ1-2; D ambiguous. Looked up from germline, CDR1 is SGHRS and CDR2 is YFSETQ. Deletions cut 1 base from V and 0 bases from J, with 10 bases between. This CDR3 contains 15 residues. The DNA of the CDR3 is TGCGCCAGCAGCTTGTCCCCGGGAGCTAACTATGGCTACACCTTC. Its protein is CASSLSPGANYGYTF.

The CDR3 region has the DNA TGTGCCAGCAGCGTAGTGGGACGTGGGGGCGGTGAGCAGTTCTTC. Translation gives CASSVVGRGGGEQFF. The V gene is TRBV9, the J gene TRBJ2-1; the D gene is possibly TRBD1 (6 bases). Germline lookup yields CDR1 SGDLS and CDR2 YYNGEE. V was pared by 0 bases and J by 9 bases, with 16 bases between. The CDR3 totals 15 residues. Full variable domain (outside the CDR3, taken from reference TRBV9 and TRBJ2-1): DSGVTQTPKHLITATGQRVTLRCSPRSGDLSVYWYQQSLDQGLQFLIQYYNGEERAKGNILERFSAQQFPDLHSELNLSSLELGDSALYFCASSVVGRGGGEQFFGPGTRLTVL.

DNA of the CDR3: TGTGCCAGTAGTATATCCCCGCGAGGGAAGGGTGAGCAGTTCTTC. Translation: CASSISPRGKGEQFF. The V call is TRBV19, the J call TRBJ2-1, with a weak D call TRBD2 (5 bases). V was trimmed by 2 bases and J by 9 bases, leaving 17 bases between them. The germline V gene has CDR1 LNHDA and CDR2 SQIVND (reference sequence). The CDR3 consists of 15 residues.

The V and J genes are TRBV6-5 and TRBJ2-1; 10 bases align to TRBD2. The CDR3 is made up of 16 amino acids. Germline V CDR1 and CDR2: MNHEY, SVGAGI. V lost 0 bases and J lost 7; bases outside the gene matches: 6. The CDR3 sequence: CASSYSRGLALNEQFF. The CDR3 nucleotides read TGTGCCAGCAGTTACTCGAGGGGACTAGCGTTAAATGAGCAGTTCTTC.

This clone has a handful of counts. J is TRBJ2-1 and V is TRBV2; 8 positions agree with TRBD1. The junction had 6 bases not matched to a gene; V was cut back by 4 bases and J by 7 bases. CDR3 length: 14 residues. Germline V CDR1 and CDR2: SNHLY, FYNNEI. Written as DNA, the CDR3 is TGTGCCAGCAGTGGACAGGGGTCCCTGAATGAGCAGTTCTTC. It is translated as CASSGQGSLNEQFF.

The rearrangement links TRBV21-1 to TRBJ2-1; the table gives TRBD2 as D, unverified against the DNA. TRBV21-1 is deemed a pseudogene. The CDR3 is made up of 21 amino acids. The CDR3 here is CASSKAFMGRAGHQAYNEQFF. The CDR3 bases are TGTGCCAGCAGCAAAGCGTTTATGGGACGAGCGGGACATCAAGCTTACAATGAGCAGTTCTTC.

The V call is TRBV19, the J call TRBJ2-7; D ambiguous. The CDR3 sequence is 18 residues long. V was cut by 7 bases and J by 7 bases, with 32 bases left in between. Per germline, CDR1 LNHDA and CDR2 SQIVND (reference sequence). The CDR3: CASTEGGKMLTPHREQYF. The CDR3 DNA reads TGTGCCAGTACTGAAGGCGGAAAAATGTTGACTCCCCATAGGGAGCAGTACTTC.

This clone was picked up one time. The rearrangement links TRBV30 to TRBJ1-2; D not certain. The CDR3 runs to 13 residues. In germline, CDR1 is GTSNPN, CDR2 SVGIG (reference sequence). V dropped 6 bases and J dropped 4 bases, with 15 bases sitting between them. The CDR3 sequence is CACETSARYGYTF. CDR3 DNA sequence: TGTGCCTGTGAGACATCGGCACGCTATGGCTACACCTTC. Combining the CDR3 with reference TRBV30 and TRBJ1-2 gives the whole variable domain SQTIHQWPATLVQPVGSPLSLECTVEGTSNPNLYWYRQAAGRGLQLLFYSVGIGQISSEVPQNLSASRPQDRQFILSSKKLLLSDSGFYLCACETSARYGYTFGSGTRLTVV.

The rearrangement links TRBV18 to TRBJ1-4; D is ambiguous. V was shortened by 5 bases and J by 2 bases, with 12 bases between the two germline ends. The germline CDR1 and CDR2 sequences are KGHSH and LQKENI. This CDR3 has 15 amino acids. The CDR3 DNA is TGTGCCAGCTCATCGTCTTCCAGGACTAATGAAAAACTGTTTTTT. It translates to CASSSSSRTNEKLFF.

This sequence joins TRBV5-4 and TRBJ2-7; TRBD2 aligns across 11 bases. The V and J ends lost 4 bases and 0 bases, in that order; junction bases with no gene match: 3. This CDR3 is 15 amino acids long. Germline lookup yields CDR1 SGHNT and CDR2 YYREEE (reference sequence). In DNA, the CDR3 is TGTGCCAGCAGCGCCACTAGCGGGAGCTCCTACGAGCAGTACTTC. It is translated as CASSATSGSSYEQYF.

The chain combines TRBV28 with TRBJ1-2; maybe TRBD1 (5 bases). Per the germline V gene, CDR1 is MDHEN and CDR2 is SYDVKM. This CDR3 spans 14 amino acids. V lost 5 bases and J 6 bases, leaving 16 bases between the germline ends. CDR3 in amino acids: CASSPPGLIHGYTF. CDR3 sequence (DNA): TGTGCCAGCAGTCCACCGGGACTCATCCATGGCTACACCTTC.

This clone was counted a few times. In DNA form, the CDR3 reads TGTGCCAGCAGTTTTAACAGGGGTTGGGCTTTCTTT. The encoded protein is CASSFNRGWAFF. The chain has TRBV7-4 and TRBJ1-1; 7 nucleotides line up with TRBD1. CDR3 size: 12 residues. The ends lost 6 bases at V and 11 bases at J; junction bases unmatched: 9. Germline V lookup: CDR1 SGHVT, CDR2 SQSDAQ.